Listed here is a single T cell receptor (beta chain). Its antigen is undetermined. This CDR3 comprises 13 residues. Germline V gene data show CDR1 as SSHAT and CDR2 as FNYEAQ (reference sequence). Trimming removed 4 bases at V and 4 bases at J, with 8 bases between. The data were obtained in a study of cytomegalovirus exposure and HLA in healthy donors. Healthy bone marrow donors made up the cohort. Points from the study as a whole: High sensitivity and specificity were reportedly achieved when the classifier diagnosed cytomegalovirus status. Productive status was seen about 90% or about 30% of the time for most TCR beta V segments in an earlier analysis.

13 Jbeta primers and 60 Vbeta primers were used for the PCR. Sequencing used immunoSEQ multiplex PCR; TCRdb keeps in-frame clones, though not all of them. This sample has under 250,000 clones, with around 77% found just once. The source of this sequence is a man aged 25-40 years in good health and CMV-seronegative. Material: PBMCs. The rearrangement uses TRBV7-7 and TRBJ1-3, with D hard to call. CDR3 region: CASSSNPGNTIYF. Written as DNA, the CDR3 is TGTGCCAGCAGCTCTAATCCGGGAAACACCATATATTTT.